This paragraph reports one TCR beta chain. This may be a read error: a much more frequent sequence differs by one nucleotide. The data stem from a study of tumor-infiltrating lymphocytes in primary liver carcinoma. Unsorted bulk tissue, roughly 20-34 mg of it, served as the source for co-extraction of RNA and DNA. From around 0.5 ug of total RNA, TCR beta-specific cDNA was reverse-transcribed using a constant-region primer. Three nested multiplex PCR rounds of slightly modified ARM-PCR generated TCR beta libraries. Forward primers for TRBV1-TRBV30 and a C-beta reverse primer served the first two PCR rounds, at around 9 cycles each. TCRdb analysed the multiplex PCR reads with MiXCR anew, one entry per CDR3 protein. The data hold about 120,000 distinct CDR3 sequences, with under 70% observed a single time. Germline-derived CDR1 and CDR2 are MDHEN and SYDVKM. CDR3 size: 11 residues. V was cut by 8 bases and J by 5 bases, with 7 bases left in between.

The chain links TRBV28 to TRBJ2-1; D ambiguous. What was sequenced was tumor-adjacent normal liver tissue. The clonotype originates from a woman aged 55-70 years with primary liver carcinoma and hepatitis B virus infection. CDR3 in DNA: TGTGCCAGCCTAGGGAACAATGAGCAGTTCTTC. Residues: CASLGNNEQFF.